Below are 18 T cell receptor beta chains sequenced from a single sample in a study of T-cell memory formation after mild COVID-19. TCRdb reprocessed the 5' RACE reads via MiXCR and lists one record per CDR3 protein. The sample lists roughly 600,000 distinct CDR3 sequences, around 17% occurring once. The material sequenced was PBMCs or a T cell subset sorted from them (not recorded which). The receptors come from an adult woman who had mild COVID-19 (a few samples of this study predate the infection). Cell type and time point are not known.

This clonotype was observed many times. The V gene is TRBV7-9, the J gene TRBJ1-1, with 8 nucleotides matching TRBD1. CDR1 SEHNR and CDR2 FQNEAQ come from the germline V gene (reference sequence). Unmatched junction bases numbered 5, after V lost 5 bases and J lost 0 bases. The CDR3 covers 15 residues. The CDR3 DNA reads TGTGCCAGCAGCCCTTGGACAGGGATGAACACTGAAGCTTTCTTT. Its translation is CASSPWTGMNTEAFF. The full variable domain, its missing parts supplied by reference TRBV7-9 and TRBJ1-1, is DTGVSQNPRHKITKRGQNVTFRCDPISEHNRLYWYRQTLGQGPEFLTYFQNEAQLEKSRLLSDRFSAERPKGSFSTLEIQRTEQGDSAMYLCASSPWTGMNTEAFFGQGTRLTVV.

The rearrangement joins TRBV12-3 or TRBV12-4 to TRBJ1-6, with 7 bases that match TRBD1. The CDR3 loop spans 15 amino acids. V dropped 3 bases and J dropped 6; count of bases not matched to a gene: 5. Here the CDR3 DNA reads TGTGCCAGCAGTTTTAGACAGGGCTTTAATTCACCCCTCCACTTT. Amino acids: CASSFRQGFNSPLHF.

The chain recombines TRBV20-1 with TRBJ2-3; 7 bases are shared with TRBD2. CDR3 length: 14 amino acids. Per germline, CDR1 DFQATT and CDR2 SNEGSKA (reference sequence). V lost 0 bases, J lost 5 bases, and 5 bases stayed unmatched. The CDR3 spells CSARDTGGKDTQYF. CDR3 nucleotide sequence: TGCAGTGCTAGAGATACGGGGGGAAAAGATACGCAGTATTTT.

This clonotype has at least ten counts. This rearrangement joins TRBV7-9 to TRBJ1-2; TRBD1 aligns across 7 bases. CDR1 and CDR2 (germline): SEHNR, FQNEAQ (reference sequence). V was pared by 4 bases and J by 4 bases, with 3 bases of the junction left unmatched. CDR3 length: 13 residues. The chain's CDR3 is CASSSTGAYGYTF. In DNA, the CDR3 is TGTGCCAGCAGCTCCACAGGGGCCTATGGCTACACCTTC. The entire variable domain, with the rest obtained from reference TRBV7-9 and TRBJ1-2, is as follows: DTGVSQNPRHKITKRGQNVTFRCDPISEHNRLYWYRQTLGQGPEFLTYFQNEAQLEKSRLLSDRFSAERPKGSFSTLEIQRTEQGDSAMYLCASSSTGAYGYTFGSGTRLTVV.

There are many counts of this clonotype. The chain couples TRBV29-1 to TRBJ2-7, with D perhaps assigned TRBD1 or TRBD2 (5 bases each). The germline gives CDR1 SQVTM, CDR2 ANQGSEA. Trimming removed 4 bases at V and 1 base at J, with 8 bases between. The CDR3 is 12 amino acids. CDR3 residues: CSVGDGSYEQYF. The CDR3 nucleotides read TGCAGCGTTGGGGACGGGTCCTACGAGCAGTACTTC.

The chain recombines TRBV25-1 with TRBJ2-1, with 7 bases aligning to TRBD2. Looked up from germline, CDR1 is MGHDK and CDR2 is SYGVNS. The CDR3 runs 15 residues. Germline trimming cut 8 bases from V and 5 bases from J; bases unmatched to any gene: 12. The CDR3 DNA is TGTGCCAGCGCCGAGCGGGGACTTAAGAACAATGAGCAGTTCTTC. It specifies CASAERGLKNNEQFF.

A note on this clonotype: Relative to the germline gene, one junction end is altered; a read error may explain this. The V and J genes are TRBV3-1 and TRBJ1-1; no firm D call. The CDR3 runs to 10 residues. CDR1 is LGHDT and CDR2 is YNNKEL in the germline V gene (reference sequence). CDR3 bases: TGTGCCAGCAGCCAAGAGCGGTATAGCTTT. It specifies CASSQERYSF.

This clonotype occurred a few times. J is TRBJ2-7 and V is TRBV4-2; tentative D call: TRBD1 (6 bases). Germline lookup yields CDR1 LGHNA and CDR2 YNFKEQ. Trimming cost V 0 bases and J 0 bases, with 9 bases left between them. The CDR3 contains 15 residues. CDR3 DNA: TGTGCCAGCAGCCAAGAGAGACAGGCCTCCTACGAGCAGTACTTC. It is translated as CASSQERQASYEQYF.

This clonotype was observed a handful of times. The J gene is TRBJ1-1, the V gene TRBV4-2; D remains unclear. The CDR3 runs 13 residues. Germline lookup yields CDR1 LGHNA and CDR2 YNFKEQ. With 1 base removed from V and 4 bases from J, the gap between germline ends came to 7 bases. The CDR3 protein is CASSQGAVTEAFF. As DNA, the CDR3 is TGTGCCAGCAGCCAAGGGGCAGTCACTGAAGCTTTCTTT.

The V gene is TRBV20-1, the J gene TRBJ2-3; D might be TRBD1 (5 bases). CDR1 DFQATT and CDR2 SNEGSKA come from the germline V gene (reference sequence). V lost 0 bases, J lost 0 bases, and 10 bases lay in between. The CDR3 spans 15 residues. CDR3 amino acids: CSARDQGSSTDTQYF. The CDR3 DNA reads TGCAGTGCTAGAGATCAGGGTTCTAGCACAGATACGCAGTATTTT.

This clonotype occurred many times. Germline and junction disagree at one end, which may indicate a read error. The CDR3 region is CASSLGVEETQYF. CDR3 DNA: TGTGCTAGCAGCTTAGGCGTTGAAGAGACCCAGTACTTC. The chain has TRBV7-8 and TRBJ2-5; no definite D call. This CDR3 has 13 amino acids. Germline V CDR1 and CDR2: SGHVS, FQNEAQ.

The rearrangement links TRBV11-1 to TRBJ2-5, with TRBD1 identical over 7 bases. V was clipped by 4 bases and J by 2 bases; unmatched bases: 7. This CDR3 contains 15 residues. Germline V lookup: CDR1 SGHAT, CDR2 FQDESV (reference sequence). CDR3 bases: TGTGCCAGCAGCTCCAGGACAGGTCAACAAGAGACCCAGTACTTC. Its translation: CASSSRTGQQETQYF.

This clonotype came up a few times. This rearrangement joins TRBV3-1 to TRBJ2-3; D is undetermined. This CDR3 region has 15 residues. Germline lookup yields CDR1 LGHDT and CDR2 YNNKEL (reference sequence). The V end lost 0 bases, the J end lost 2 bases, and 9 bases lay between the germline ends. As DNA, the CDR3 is TGTGCCAGCAGCCAAGAGGAAACCATCACAGATACGCAGTATTTT. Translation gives CASSQEETITDTQYF.

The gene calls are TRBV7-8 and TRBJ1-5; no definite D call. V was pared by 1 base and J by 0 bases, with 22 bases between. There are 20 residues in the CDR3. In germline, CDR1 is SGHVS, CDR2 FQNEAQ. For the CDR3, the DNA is TGTGCCAGCAGCTTAGGCCAGTACAGCAGAGCCGCTTATAGCAATCAGCCCCAGCATTTT. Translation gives CASSLGQYSRAAYSNQPQHF. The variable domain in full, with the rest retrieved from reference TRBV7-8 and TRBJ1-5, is GAGVSQSPRYKVAKRGQDVALRCDPISGHVSLFWYQQALGQGPEFLTYFQNEAQLDKSGLPSDRFFAERPEGSVSTLKIQRTQQEDSAVYLCASSLGQYSRAAYSNQPQHFGDGTRLSIL.

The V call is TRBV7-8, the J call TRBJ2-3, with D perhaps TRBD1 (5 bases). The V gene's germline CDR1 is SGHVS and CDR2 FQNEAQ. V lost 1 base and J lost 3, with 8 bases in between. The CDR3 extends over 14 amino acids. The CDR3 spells CASSLDRQTDTQYF. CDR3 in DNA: TGTGCCAGCAGCTTAGACAGGCAAACAGATACGCAGTATTTT. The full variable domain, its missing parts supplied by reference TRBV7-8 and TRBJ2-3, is GAGVSQSPRYKVAKRGQDVALRCDPISGHVSLFWYQQALGQGPEFLTYFQNEAQLDKSGLPSDRFFAERPEGSVSTLKIQRTQQEDSAVYLCASSLDRQTDTQYFGPGTRLTVL.

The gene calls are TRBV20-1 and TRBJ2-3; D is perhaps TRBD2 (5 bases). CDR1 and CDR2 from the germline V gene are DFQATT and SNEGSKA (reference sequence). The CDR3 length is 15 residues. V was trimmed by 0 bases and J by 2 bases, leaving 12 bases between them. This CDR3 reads CSARDLGLPTDTQYF. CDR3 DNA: TGCAGTGCTAGAGATCTCGGACTTCCCACAGATACGCAGTATTTT.

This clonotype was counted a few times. CDR3 protein: CASSTGLAGTGELFF. The DNA of the CDR3 is TGTGCCAGTAGTACGGGACTAGCGGGCACCGGGGAGCTGTTTTTT. The chain has TRBV19 and TRBJ2-2; 12 bases fit TRBD2. The V gene end was trimmed by 4 bases and the J gene end by 4 bases; junction bases not matched to a gene: 1. This CDR3 comprises 15 residues. Germline CDR1 is LNHDA and CDR2 is SQIVND (reference sequence).

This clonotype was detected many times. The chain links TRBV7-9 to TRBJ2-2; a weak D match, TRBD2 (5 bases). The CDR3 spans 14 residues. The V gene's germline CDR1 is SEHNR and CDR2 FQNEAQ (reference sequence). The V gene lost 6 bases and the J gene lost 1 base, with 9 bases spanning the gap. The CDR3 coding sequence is TGTGCCAGCAGTGCGGCGGGGAACACCGGGGAGCTGTTTTTT. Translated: CASSAAGNTGELFF.